This is a list of T cell receptor beta chains from one sample in a study of cytomegalovirus exposure and HLA in healthy donors. TCRdb keeps only in-frame clones here, not all; method: immunoSEQ multiplex PCR. The table has about 150,000 clones, approximately 67% seen once; the top ten hold 6.5%. Sequenced: PBMCs. These receptors came from a woman aged 55-70 years in good health and CMV-seronegative. Each CDR3 is given with its conserved first and last residue. A D gene is named only where the DNA matches it firmly. Not every row has a clone size; where given, it reads once, few, many or a size class.

>TRBD1|once|TRBV4-1|TRBJ2-1
CASSRPPGQGTYNEQFF
TGCGCCAGCAGCCGCCCCCCGGGACAGGGGACCTACAATGAGCAGTTCTTC
>-|-|TRBV5-1|TRBJ1-2
CASSLVMGEDGYTF
TGCGCCAGCAGCTTGGTGATGGGGGAGGATGGCTACACCTTC
>TRBD2|-|TRBV10-2|TRBJ2-7
CASSESLAGGTIRF
TGCGCCAGCAGTGAGTCTCTAGCGGGGGGGACCATTAGATTC
>TRBD1|-|TRBV19|TRBJ1-1
CASSRTTGGASTEAFF
TGTGCCAGTAGTAGGACGACAGGGGGGGCGTCCACTGAAGCTTTCTTT
>TRBD1|-|TRBV2|TRBJ1-6
CASSRDRVGGNSPLHF
TGTGCCAGCAGTCGGGACAGGGTAGGGGGTAATTCACCCCTCCACTTT
>-|few|TRBV18|TRBJ2-5
CASSPRPGWGETQYF
TGTGCCAGCTCACCACGTCCGGGGTGGGGAGAGACCCAGTACTTC
>-|once|TRBV28|TRBJ1-1
CASRNRVGEAFF
TGTGCCAGCAGGAACAGGGTCGGTGAAGCTTTCTTT
>TRBD1|-|TRBV13|TRBJ1-5
CASSLGGTGAYQPQHF
TGTGCCAGCAGCTTAGGTGGGACAGGGGCCTATCAGCCCCAGCATTTT
>-|-|TRBV9|TRBJ2-2
CASSVEPRGAGELFF
TGTGCCAGCAGCGTAGAGCCTAGAGGAGCCGGGGAGCTGTTTTTT
>TRBD2|-|TRBV7-2|TRBJ2-4
CASSPPSGRAVGNIQYF
TGTGCCAGCAGCCCCCCTAGCGGGAGGGCAGTTGGGAACATTCAGTACTTC
>-|-|TRBV18|TRBJ1-2
CASSTRESNYGYTF
TGTGCCAGCTCAACGAGGGAATCTAACTATGGCTACACCTTC
>-|-|TRBV6-5|TRBJ1-3
CASSGLGTIYF
TGTGCCAGCAGTGGCCTTGGCACCATATATTTT
>TRBD1|-|TRBV9|TRBJ1-3
CASSVGTGVTTIYF
TGTGCCAGCAGCGTAGGGACAGGGGTTACCACCATATATTTT
>-|-|TRBV5-1|TRBJ2-1
CASPLGGVGYNEQFF
TGCGCCAGTCCCTTAGGGGGGGTTGGCTACAATGAGCAGTTCTTC
>-|-|TRBV6-4|TRBJ1-2
CASRSWGDGYTF
TGTGCCAGCAGATCCTGGGGGGATGGCTACACCTTC
>TRBD2|-|TRBV19|TRBJ2-5
CASSLPAGVETQYF
TGTGCCAGTAGTCTCCCAGCGGGGGTAGAGACCCAGTACTTC
>TRBD1|few|TRBV7-2|TRBJ2-7
CASSLGTGALQQYF
TGTGCCAGCAGCTTGGGGACAGGGGCCCTCCAGCAGTACTTC
>TRBD2|-|TRBV2|TRBJ2-4
CASSELVAGVSLSAKNIQYF
TGTGCCAGCAGTGAACTGGTAGCGGGAGTTTCGCTATCAGCCAAAAACATTCAGTACTTC
>-|-|TRBV7-2|TRBJ2-1
CASSLGPPRSYNEQFF
TGTGCCAGCAGCTTAGGCCCCCCGCGCTCCTACAATGAGCAGTTCTTC
>-|-|TRBV5-6|TRBJ1-6
CASSLGVASPLHF
TGTGCCAGCAGCTTAGGGGTAGCTTCACCCCTCCACTTT
>-|once|TRBV6-1|TRBJ2-5
CASSEFGGGVGGETQYF
TGTGCCAGCAGTGAATTTGGTGGAGGGGTGGGCGGGGAGACCCAGTACTTC
>-|-|TRBV20-1|TRBJ2-7
CSSGMAYEQYF
TGCAGTTCAGGAATGGCCTACGAGCAGTACTTC
>TRBD2|-|TRBV7-2|TRBJ2-7
CASSGGVAGAYEQYF
TGTGCCAGCAGCGGGGGGGTAGCGGGAGCTTACGAGCAGTACTTC
>TRBD1|few|TRBV5-1|TRBJ2-5
CASSRDRVQETQYF
TGCGCCAGCAGCCGGGACAGGGTCCAAGAGACCCAGTACTTC
>TRBD2|-|TRBV12-5|TRBJ2-5
CASGLVRGREGRRETQYF
TGTGCTAGTGGTTTGGTACGGGGACGGGAGGGCCGCAGAGAGACCCAGTACTTC
>-|-|TRBV7-8|TRBJ1-4
CASSLPLGGARLFF
TGTGCCAGCAGCTTACCTCTTGGGGGGGCGAGACTGTTTTTT
>TRBD1|-|TRBV19|TRBJ1-1
CASSRGQARGTEAFF
TGTGCCAGTAGTCGGGGACAGGCCAGAGGCACTGAAGCTTTCTTT
>-|-|TRBV7-8|TRBJ2-3
CASSARRLADTQYF
TGTGCCAGCAGCGCCCGAAGACTAGCAGATACGCAGTATTTT
>-|-|TRBV7-3|TRBJ2-7
CASSFNYEQYF
TGTGCCAGCAGCTTTAACTACGAGCAGTACTTC
>TRBD1|-|TRBV6-1|TRBJ1-4
CASSESPGTVNEKLFF
TGTGCCAGCAGTGAAAGTCCCGGGACAGTCAATGAAAAACTGTTTTTT
>-|-|TRBV6-5|TRBJ2-7
CASRSRGFHEQYF
TGTGCCAGCAGATCCAGGGGTTTTCACGAGCAGTACTTC
>TRBD1|-|TRBV7-2|TRBJ1-3
CASSAGTAGNTIYF
TGTGCCAGCAGCGCTGGGACAGCTGGAAACACCATATATTTT
>TRBD1|-|TRBV9|TRBJ1-2
CASSVGDRGLGYGYTF
TGTGCCAGCAGCGTAGGAGACAGGGGGCTTGGCTATGGCTACACCTTC
>TRBD2|-|TRBV18|TRBJ2-5
CASSPRTSGGQETQYF
TGTGCCAGCTCACCACGTACTAGCGGGGGGCAAGAGACCCAGTACTTC
>-|-|TRBV19|TRBJ2-1
CASSTGLTTYNEQFF
TGTGCCAGTAGTACGGGACTTACCACATACAATGAGCAGTTCTTC
>-|-|TRBV6-5|TRBJ2-1
CASSYSPTLNEQFF
TGTGCCAGCAGTTACTCGCCGACTCTCAATGAGCAGTTCTTC
>TRBD1|few|TRBV11-3|TRBJ2-1
CASSLTGTGDNEQFF
TGTGCCAGCAGCTTGACCGGGACAGGTGACAATGAGCAGTTCTTC
>-|-|TRBV6-5|TRBJ1-5
CASRPGGRGQPQHF
TGTGCCAGCAGGCCCGGAGGGCGCGGTCAGCCCCAGCATTTT
>TRBD2|few|TRBV28|TRBJ2-4
CASDSAGVHIQYF
TGTGCCAGCGACTCGGCGGGAGTTCACATTCAGTACTTC
>-|few|TRBV29-1|TRBJ1-4
CSAVGASLGGKLFF
TGCAGCGCCGTGGGCGCCTCCCTGGGGGGAAAACTGTTTTTT
>-|-|TRBV7-2|TRBJ2-3
CASSPGDADTQYF
TGTGCCAGCAGCCCGGGAGACGCAGATACGCAGTATTTT
>TRBD2|-|TRBV14|TRBJ2-3
CASSPGLAGGTDTQYF
TGTGCCAGCAGCCCAGGACTAGCGGGGGGCACAGATACGCAGTATTTT
>TRBD1|-|TRBV29-1|TRBJ1-2
CSVTDRGSYGYTF
TGCAGCGTTACCGACAGGGGTTCTTATGGCTACACCTTC
>-|-|TRBV29-1|TRBJ2-5
CSVVMRQAVETQYF
TGCAGCGTTGTTATGCGACAGGCGGTGGAGACCCAGTACTTC
>-|few|TRBV5-3|TRBJ1-5
CARTTMSRFQPQHF
TGTGCCAGAACCACTATGAGTCGGTTCCAGCCCCAGCATTTT
>-|few|TRBV7-9|TRBJ2-5
CASSLLVGTQYF
TGTGCCAGCAGCCTCTTGGTCGGGACCCAGTACTTC
>TRBD2|few|TRBV6-1|TRBJ2-7
CASRKTSGSYEQYF
TGTGCCAGCAGAAAAACTAGCGGGAGTTACGAGCAGTACTTC
>TRBD2|-|TRBV9|TRBJ2-5
CASSVGLAETQYF
TGTGCCAGCAGCGTCGGACTAGCCGAGACCCAGTACTTC
>TRBD2|-|TRBV7-9|TRBJ2-1
CASSSGLAGGWEQFF
TGTGCCAGCAGCTCGGGACTAGCGGGGGGGTGGGAGCAGTTCTTC
>-|-|TRBV18|TRBJ2-7
CASSSAGGLYEQYF
TGTGCCAGCTCATCGGCAGGGGGGCTCTACGAGCAGTACTTC
>-|-|TRBV5-1|TRBJ1-3
CASSLTGTNSGNTIYF
TGCGCCAGCAGCTTGACGGGAACCAACTCTGGAAACACCATATATTTT
>TRBD1|-|TRBV6-5|TRBJ1-2
CASIPGDRGHGYTF
TGTGCCAGCATCCCCGGGGACAGGGGCCATGGCTACACCTTC